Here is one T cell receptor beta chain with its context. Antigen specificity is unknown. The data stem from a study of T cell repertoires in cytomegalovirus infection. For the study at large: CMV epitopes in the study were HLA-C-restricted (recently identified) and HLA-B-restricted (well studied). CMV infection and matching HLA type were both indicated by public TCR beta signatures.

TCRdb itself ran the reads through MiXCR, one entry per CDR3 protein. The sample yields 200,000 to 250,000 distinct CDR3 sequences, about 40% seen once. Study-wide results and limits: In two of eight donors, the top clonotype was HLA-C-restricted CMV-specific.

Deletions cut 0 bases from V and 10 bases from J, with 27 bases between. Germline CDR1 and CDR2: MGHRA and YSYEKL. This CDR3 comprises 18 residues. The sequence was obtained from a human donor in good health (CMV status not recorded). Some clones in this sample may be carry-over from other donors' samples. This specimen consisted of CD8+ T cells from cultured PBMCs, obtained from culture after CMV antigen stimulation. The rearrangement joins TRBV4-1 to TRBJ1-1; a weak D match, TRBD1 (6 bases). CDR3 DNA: TGCGCCAGCAGCCAAGATGGATTCGGGACAAGAAAGACCCGTCGAGCTTTCTTT. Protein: CASSQDGFGTRKTRRAFF.